This T cell receptor (beta chain) was captured in a study of blood T cell repertoires in COVID-19 (dated by TCRdb to about 2020). Study-level background: Samples covering the acute and convalescent phases of COVID-19 were provided by collaborators in the United States, Italy and Spain. The prospective study material was composed of cDNA or gDNA derived from T cells, B-cell-depleted T cells, or PBMCs. The dataset comprised deeply sampled blood TCRbeta repertoires from subjects exposed to, actively infected with, or recovered from COVID-19. The repertoires were released in a freely available public database meant as a resource for research on the immune response to SARS-CoV-2. Samples came from the ongoing ImmuneRACE study (first 160 participants) plus 1,254 subjects from 6 global collaborators. The sample metadata nearly always contained a de-identified subject ID, COVID-19 status, age in years and sex. HLA class I and class II types, where available, came from metadata supplied by the sample provider rather than from assay-based typing.

Participants in the prospective study were enrolled through a virtual design, were aged roughly 18 to 100 years, and lived in 24 United States geographic areas. Cohort assignment in the prospective study relied on participant-reported clinical history from a screening survey and a study questionnaire. Each participant in the prospective study had whole blood, serum and a nasopharyngeal or oropharyngeal swab collected by mobile phlebotomists. Prospective study participants could optionally give additional blood draws and questionnaires over a roughly two-month period. Prospective study blood samples were shipped either frozen or at room temperature before DNA extraction. Notes on this clone: Its antigen is currently not known. Per-nucleotide qualities are absent, and no much larger clonotype sits a single base away.

TCRbeta CDR3 regions were amplified from genomic DNA using the immunoSEQ Assay, a bias-controlled multiplex PCR. In the original analysis: The number of nucleated cells in each sample was estimated from the amplification of reference gene primers within the assay. To quantify the absolute abundance of each unique TCRbeta CDR3 rearrangement, sequence reads were collapsed and filtered. Productive Simpson clonality was computed per sample as the square root of Simpson's diversity index over productive rearrangements. In TCRdb, the immuneACCESS table is reduced to in-frame sequences with V and J assigned. These tables do not hold every clone; where another copy was compared, an unresolved V gene accounts for under half, and the others remain unexplained. The V and J calls and clone size were taken over from that table, and D and trimming were inferred from the DNA. This sample comprises 160,000 or so clones, roughly 80% of them detected only once. Clones ranked in the top ten supply around 6% of the sample.

V is reduced by 2 bases and J by 2 bases, leaving a spacing of 10 bases between them. Looking up the germline V gene yields CDR1 MDHEN and CDR2 SYDVKM. From cysteine to phenylalanine, the CDR3 is 15 amino acids long. Only the CDR3 DNA is retained, 45 bases long and in frame from the first base. Overall study results and their limits: Clinical and demographic metadata were provided uncurated, with the amount varying by source and participant.

Sequencing used PBMCs or T cells enriched from blood (not recorded which). This TCR derives from a woman aged 40 to 50 with acute COVID-19. Recombination joined TRBV28 with TRBJ2-1; the D gene is possibly TRBD2, with 7 bases matching. The DNA reads TGTGCCAGCAGTTTAGTAGGGGGGGCCTACAATGAGCAGTTCTTC. Translated, it reads CASSLVGGAYNEQFF.